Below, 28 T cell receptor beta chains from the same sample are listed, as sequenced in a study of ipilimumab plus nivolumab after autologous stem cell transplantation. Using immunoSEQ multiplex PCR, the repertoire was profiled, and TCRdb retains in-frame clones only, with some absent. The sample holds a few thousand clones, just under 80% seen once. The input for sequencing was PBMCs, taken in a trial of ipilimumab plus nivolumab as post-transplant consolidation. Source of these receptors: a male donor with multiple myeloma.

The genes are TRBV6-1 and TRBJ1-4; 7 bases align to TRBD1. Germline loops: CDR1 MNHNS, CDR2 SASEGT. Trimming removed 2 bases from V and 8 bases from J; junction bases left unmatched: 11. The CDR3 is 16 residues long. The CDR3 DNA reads TGTGCCAGCAGTGAACGGAGAACAGGGGCCGGAGAAAAACTGTTTTTT. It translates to CASSERRTGAGEKLFF.

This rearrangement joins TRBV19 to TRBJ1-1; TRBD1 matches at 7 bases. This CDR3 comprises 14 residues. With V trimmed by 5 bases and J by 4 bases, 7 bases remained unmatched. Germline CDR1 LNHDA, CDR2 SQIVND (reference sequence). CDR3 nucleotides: TGTGCCAGTAGTGACAGGGCCATTAGCACTGAAGCTTTCTTT. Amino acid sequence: CASSDRAISTEAFF. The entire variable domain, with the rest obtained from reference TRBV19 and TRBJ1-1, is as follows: DGGITQSPKYLFRKEGQNVTLSCEQNLNHDAMYWYRQDPGQGLRLIYYSQIVNDFQKGDIAEGYSVSREKKESFPLTVTSAQKNPTAFYLCASSDRAISTEAFFGQGTRLTVV.

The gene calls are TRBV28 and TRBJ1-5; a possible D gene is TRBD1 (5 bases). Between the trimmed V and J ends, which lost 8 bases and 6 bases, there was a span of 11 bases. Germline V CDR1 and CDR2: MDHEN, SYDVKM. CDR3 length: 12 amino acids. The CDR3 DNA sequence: TGTGCCAGCCTCCAGCAGGGTCAGCCCCAGCATTTT. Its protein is CASLQQGQPQHF.

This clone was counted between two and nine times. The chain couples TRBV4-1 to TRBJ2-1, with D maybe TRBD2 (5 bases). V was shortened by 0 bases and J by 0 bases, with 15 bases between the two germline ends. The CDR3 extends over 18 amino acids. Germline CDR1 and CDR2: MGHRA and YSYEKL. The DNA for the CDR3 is TGCGCCAGCAGCCAAGATAAAGGACTTTCCTTCTCCTACAATGAGCAGTTCTTC. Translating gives CASSQDKGLSFSYNEQFF.

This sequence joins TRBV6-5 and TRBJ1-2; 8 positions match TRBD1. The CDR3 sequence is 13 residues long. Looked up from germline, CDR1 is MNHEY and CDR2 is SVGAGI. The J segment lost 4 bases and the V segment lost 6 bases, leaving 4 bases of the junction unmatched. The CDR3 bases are TGTGCCAGCAGCCCCGACAGGGGCTATGGCTACACCTTC. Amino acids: CASSPDRGYGYTF.

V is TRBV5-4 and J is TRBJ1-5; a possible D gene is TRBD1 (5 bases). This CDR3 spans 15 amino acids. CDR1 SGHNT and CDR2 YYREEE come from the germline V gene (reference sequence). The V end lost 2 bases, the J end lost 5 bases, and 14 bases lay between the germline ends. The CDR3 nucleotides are TGTGCCAGCAGCTTACCGCAGGGCTTGGATCAGCCCCAGCATTTT. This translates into CASSLPQGLDQPQHF.

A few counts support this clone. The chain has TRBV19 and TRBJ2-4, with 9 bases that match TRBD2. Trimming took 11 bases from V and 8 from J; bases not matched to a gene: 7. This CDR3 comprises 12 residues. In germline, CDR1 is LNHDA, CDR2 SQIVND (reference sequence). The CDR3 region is CAGLRTSDIQYF. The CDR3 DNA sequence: TGTGCCGGATTGAGGACTAGCGACATTCAGTACTTC.

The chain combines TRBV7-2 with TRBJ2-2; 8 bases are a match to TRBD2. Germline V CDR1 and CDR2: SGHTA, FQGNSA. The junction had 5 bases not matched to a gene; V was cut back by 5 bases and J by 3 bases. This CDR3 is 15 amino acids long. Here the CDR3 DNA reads TGTGCCAGCAGCCATAAAGCGGGAGACACCGGGGAGCTGTTTTTT. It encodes CASSHKAGDTGELFF.

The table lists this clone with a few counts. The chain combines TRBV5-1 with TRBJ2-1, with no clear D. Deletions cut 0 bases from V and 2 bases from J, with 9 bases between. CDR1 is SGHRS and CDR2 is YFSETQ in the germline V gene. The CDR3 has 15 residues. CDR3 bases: TGCGCCAGCAGCTTGGTAGTAGGTGCCTACAATGAGCAGTTCTTC. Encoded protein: CASSLVVGAYNEQFF.

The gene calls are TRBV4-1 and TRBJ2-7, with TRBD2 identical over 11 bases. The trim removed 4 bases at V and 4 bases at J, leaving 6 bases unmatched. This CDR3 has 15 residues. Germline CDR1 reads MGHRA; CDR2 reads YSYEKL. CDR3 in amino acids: CASSLTSGSFYEQYF. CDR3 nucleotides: TGCGCCAGCAGCCTAACTAGCGGGAGCTTTTACGAGCAGTACTTC.

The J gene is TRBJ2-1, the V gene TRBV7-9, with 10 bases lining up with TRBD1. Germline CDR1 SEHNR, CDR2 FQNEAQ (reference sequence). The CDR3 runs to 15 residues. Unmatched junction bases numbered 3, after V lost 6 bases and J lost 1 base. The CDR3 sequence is CASRWTGGSYNEQFF. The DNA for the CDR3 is TGTGCCAGCAGGTGGACAGGGGGTTCCTACAATGAGCAGTTCTTC. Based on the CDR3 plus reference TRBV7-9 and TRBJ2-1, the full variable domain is DTGVSQNPRHKITKRGQNVTFRCDPISEHNRLYWYRQTLGQGPEFLTYFQNEAQLEKSRLLSDRFSAERPKGSFSTLEIQRTEQGDSAMYLCASRWTGGSYNEQFFGPGTRLTVL.

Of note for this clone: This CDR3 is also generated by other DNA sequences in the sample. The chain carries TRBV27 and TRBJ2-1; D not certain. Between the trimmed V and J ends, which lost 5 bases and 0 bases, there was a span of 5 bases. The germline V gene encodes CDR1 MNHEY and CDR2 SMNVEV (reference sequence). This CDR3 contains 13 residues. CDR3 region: CASSRPSYNEQFF. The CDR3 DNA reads TGTGCCAGCAGTCGGCCCTCCTACAATGAGCAGTTCTTC.

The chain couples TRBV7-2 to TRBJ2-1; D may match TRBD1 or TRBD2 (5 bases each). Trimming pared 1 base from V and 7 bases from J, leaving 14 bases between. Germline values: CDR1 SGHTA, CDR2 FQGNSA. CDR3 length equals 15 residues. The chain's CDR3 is CASSLVWDGANEQFF. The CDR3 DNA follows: TGTGCCAGCAGCTTAGTCTGGGACGGAGCGAATGAGCAGTTCTTC.

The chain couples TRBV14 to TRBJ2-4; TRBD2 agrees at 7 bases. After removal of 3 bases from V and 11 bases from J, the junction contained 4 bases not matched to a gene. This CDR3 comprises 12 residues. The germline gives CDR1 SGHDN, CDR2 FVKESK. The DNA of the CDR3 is TGTGCCAGCAGCCAGGGGGGGGGAGTTCAGTACTTC. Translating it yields CASSQGGGVQYF.

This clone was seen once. Here the CDR3 reads CASSASGTPPYEQYF. Here the CDR3 DNA reads TGTGCCAGCAGCGCTAGCGGGACCCCCCCCTACGAGCAGTACTTC. The rearrangement joins TRBV5-6 to TRBJ2-7, with 9 bases identical to TRBD2. The CDR3 is 15 residues long. Germline V gene data show CDR1 as SGHDT and CDR2 as YYEEEE. V shed 4 bases and J 2 bases; nucleotides not matched to a gene: 7.

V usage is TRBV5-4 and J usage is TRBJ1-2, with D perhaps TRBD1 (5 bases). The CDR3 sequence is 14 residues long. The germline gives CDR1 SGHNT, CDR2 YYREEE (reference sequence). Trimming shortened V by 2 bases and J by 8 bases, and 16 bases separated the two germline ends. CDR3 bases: TGTGCCAGCAGCTTAGGCTTGACCAGGGAGGGCTACACCTTC. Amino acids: CASSLGLTREGYTF.

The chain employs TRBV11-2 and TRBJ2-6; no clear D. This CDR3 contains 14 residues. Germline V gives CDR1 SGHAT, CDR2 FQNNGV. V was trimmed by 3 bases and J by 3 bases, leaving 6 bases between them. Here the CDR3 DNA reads TGTGCCAGCAGCTTGGTGGGTGGGGCCAACGTCCTGACTTTC. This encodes CASSLVGGANVLTF.

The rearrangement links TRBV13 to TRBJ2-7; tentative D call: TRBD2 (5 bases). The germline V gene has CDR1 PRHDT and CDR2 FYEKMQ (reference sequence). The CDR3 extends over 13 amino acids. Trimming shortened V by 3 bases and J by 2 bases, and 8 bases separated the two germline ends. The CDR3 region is CASSFGVTYEQYF. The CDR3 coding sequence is TGTGCCAGCAGCTTCGGGGTCACCTACGAGCAGTACTTC.

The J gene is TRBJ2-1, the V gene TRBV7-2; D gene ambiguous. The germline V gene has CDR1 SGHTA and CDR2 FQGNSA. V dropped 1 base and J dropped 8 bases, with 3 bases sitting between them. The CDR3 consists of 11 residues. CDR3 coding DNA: TGTGCCAGCAGCTTAGTGCATGAGCAGTTCTTC. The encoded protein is CASSLVHEQFF.

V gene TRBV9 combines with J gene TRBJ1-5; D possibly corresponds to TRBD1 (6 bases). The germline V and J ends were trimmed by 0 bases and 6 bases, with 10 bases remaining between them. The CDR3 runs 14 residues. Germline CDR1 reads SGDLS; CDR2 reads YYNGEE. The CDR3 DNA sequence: TGTGCCAGCAGCGTAGATGGGGGCTTTCAGCCCCAGCATTTT. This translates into CASSVDGGFQPQHF. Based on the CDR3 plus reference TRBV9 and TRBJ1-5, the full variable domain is DSGVTQTPKHLITATGQRVTLRCSPRSGDLSVYWYQQSLDQGLQFLIQYYNGEERAKGNILERFSAQQFPDLHSELNLSSLELGDSALYFCASSVDGGFQPQHFGDGTRLSIL.

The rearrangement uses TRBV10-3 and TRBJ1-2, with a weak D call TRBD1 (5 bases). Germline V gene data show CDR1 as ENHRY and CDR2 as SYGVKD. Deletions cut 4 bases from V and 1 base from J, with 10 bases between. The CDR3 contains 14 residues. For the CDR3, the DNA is TGTGCCATCAGTGGGGGCCATATTAACTATGGCTACACCTTC. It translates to CAISGGHINYGYTF.

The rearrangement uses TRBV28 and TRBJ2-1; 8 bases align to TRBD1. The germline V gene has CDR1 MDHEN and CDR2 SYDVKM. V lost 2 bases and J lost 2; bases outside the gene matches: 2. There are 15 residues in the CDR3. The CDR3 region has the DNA TGTGCCAGCAGTTTAGGACAGGGCCCCTACAATGAGCAGTTCTTC. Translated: CASSLGQGPYNEQFF.

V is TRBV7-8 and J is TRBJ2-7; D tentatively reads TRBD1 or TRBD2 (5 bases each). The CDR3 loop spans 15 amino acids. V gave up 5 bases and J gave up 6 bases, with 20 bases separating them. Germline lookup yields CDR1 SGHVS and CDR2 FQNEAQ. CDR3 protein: CASSLPGTTSSEQYF. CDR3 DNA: TGTGCCAGCAGCCTACCCGGGACCACTTCGTCCGAGCAGTACTTC.

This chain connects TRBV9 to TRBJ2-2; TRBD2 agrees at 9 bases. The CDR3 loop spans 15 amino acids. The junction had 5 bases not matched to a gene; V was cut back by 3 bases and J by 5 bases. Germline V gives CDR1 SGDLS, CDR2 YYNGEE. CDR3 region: CASSDSGRRTGELFF. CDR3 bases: TGTGCCAGCAGCGATAGCGGGAGAAGGACCGGGGAGCTGTTTTTT.

CDR3 region: CASSVGLAAGEQFF. The CDR3 DNA reads TGTGCCAGCAGCGTAGGGCTAGCGGCTGGTGAGCAGTTCTTC. The rearrangement links TRBV9 to TRBJ2-1, with 7 nucleotides matching TRBD2. CDR1 is SGDLS, CDR2 YYNGEE, per germline. The junction had 6 bases not matched to a gene; V was cut back by 0 bases and J by 9 bases. The length of the CDR3 is 14 residues.

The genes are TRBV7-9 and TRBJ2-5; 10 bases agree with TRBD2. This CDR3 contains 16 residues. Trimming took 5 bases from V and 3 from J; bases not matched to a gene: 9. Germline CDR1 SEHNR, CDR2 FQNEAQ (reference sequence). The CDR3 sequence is CASSLLASGSKETQYF. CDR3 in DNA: TGTGCCAGCAGCCTACTTGCTAGCGGGAGTAAAGAGACCCAGTACTTC.

This CDR3 is CASSLAPQGKAYGYTF. CDR3 in DNA: TGCGCCAGCAGCTTGGCCCCCCAGGGGAAAGCCTATGGCTACACCTTC. The rearrangement joins TRBV5-1 to TRBJ1-2, with a weak D call TRBD1 (6 bases). This CDR3 has 16 residues. CDR1 and CDR2 from the germline V gene are SGHRS and YFSETQ. V was shortened by 0 bases and J by 4 bases, with 16 bases between the two germline ends.

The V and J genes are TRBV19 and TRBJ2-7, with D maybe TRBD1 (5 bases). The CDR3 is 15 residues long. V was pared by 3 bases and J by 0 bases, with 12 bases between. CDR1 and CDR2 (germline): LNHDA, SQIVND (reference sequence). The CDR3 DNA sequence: TGTGCCAGTAGTATCGGACACGAAAGCTCCTACGAGCAGTACTTC. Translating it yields CASSIGHESSYEQYF.